The table lists the clone carrying this TCR beta chain with a count of one. Profiling relied on immunoSEQ multiplex PCR, and the TCRdb table lists in-frame clones only, not all of them. The profile covers about 99,000 clones, with over 75% appearing a single time and over 10% taken by the ten largest. The data derive from a study of blood T cell repertoires in COVID-19. J lost 7 bases, V lost 9 bases, and 19 bases had no gene match. Germline assignment: CDR1 LNHDA and CDR2 SQIVND (reference sequence). This CDR3 contains 16 residues. This TCR was sampled from a human donor in a cohort sampled during active or convalescent COVID-19. The material sequenced was peripheral blood. The chain has TRBV19 and TRBJ1-2; 8 bases fit TRBD1. For the CDR3, the DNA is TGTGCCAGCAGCAGCGGGACAGGATCGATGAGTAGTGGCTACACCTTC. This gives the protein CASSSGTGSMSSGYTF.